This T cell receptor (beta chain) was identified in a study of blood T cell repertoires in COVID-19. Study summary: PBMCs, B-cell-depleted T cells, or T cells provided the cDNA or gDNA that made up the material.

Produced via immunoSEQ multiplex PCR; TCRdb's table is partial and in-frame only. The sample gives under 400,000 clones, almost 90% of which show up once; about 7% is in the top ten. The CDR3 is 13 amino acids. The V and J ends lost 5 bases and 0 bases respectively, with 5 bases between them. Germline loops: CDR1 LNHDA, CDR2 SQIVND (reference sequence). This chain links TRBV19 with TRBJ1-5; D not resolved. The TCR sequence derives from a man between 18 and 35 years old with active or convalescent COVID-19. Sample: peripheral blood. This chain's CDR3 is CASSEGSNQPQHF. CDR3 nucleotides: TGTGCCAGTAGTGAGGGTAGCAATCAGCCCCAGCATTTT.